Listed below are T cell receptor beta chains from one sample, sequenced in a study of cytomegalovirus exposure and HLA in healthy donors. The protocol was immunoSEQ multiplex PCR, while the TCRdb copy is restricted to in-frame clones and leaves out a portion. The repertoire consists of about 100,000 clones, with 74% occurring once and the leading ten covering about 2.8%. Sequencing was done on a sample of PBMCs. These receptor sequences come from a man aged 45-60 years in good health and CMV-seropositive. Each CDR3 is given with its conserved first and last residue. The order of the fields is D gene, clone size, CDR3 length, V gene, J gene, CDR3 DNA, CDR3 protein. The D gene is left open where the match is weak. Clone size is stated in some rows and not others, as once, few, many or a class when expanded.

D gene: TRBD2; clone size: .; CDR3 length: 15; V gene: TRBV6-1; J gene: TRBJ2-3; CDR3 DNA: TGTGCCAGCAGGAAGGTAGCGGGAGGGGAAGATACGCAGTATTTT; CDR3 protein: CASRKVAGGEDTQYF
D gene: TRBD1; clone size: .; CDR3 length: 17; V gene: TRBV5-1; J gene: TRBJ1-6; CDR3 DNA: TGCGCCAGCAGCGATGGACAGGGAGGACAAACCTATTCACCCCTCCACTTT; CDR3 protein: CASSDGQGGQTYSPLHF
D gene: TRBD1; clone size: .; CDR3 length: 12; V gene: TRBV6-1; J gene: TRBJ1-1; CDR3 DNA: TGTGCCAGCACCGACAGGGACATAGAAGCTTTCTTT; CDR3 protein: CASTDRDIEAFF
D gene: .; clone size: few; CDR3 length: 13; V gene: TRBV14; J gene: TRBJ2-7; CDR3 DNA: TGTGCCAGCAGCCAAGAACCAGGGGACGAGCAGTACTTC; CDR3 protein: CASSQEPGDEQYF
D gene: TRBD1; clone size: .; CDR3 length: 14; V gene: TRBV2; J gene: TRBJ2-1; CDR3 DNA: TGTGCCAGCGGGGACAGGGGTTTTTGGAATGAGCAGTTCTTC; CDR3 protein: CASGDRGFWNEQFF
D gene: TRBD2; clone size: .; CDR3 length: 15; V gene: TRBV6-5; J gene: TRBJ2-7; CDR3 DNA: TGTGCCAGCAGTTCATATAGCGGGGAGGGGTACGAGCAGTACTTC; CDR3 protein: CASSSYSGEGYEQYF
D gene: TRBD1; clone size: .; CDR3 length: 14; V gene: TRBV7-8; J gene: TRBJ1-1; CDR3 DNA: TGTGCCAGCAGCTTCACAGGGGGACGCACTGAAGCTTTCTTT; CDR3 protein: CASSFTGGRTEAFF
D gene: .; clone size: .; CDR3 length: 14; V gene: TRBV2; J gene: TRBJ1-3; CDR3 DNA: TGTGCCAGCAGTCCCACAGGGAGCGGAAACACCATATATTTT; CDR3 protein: CASSPTGSGNTIYF
D gene: TRBD1; clone size: .; CDR3 length: 19; V gene: TRBV30; J gene: TRBJ1-3; CDR3 DNA: TGTGCCTGGAGTAAATTCCGGGACAGGGGGAATCCTTCTGGAAACACCATATATTTT; CDR3 protein: CAWSKFRDRGNPSGNTIYF
D gene: TRBD2; clone size: once; CDR3 length: 15; V gene: TRBV18; J gene: TRBJ2-1; CDR3 DNA: TGTGCCAGCTCACCTCTAGCGGGGTCCCAAAATGAGCAGTTCTTC; CDR3 protein: CASSPLAGSQNEQFF
D gene: TRBD1; clone size: .; CDR3 length: 15; V gene: TRBV7-6; J gene: TRBJ1-2; CDR3 DNA: TGTGCCAGCAGCAAAGGACAGGGGACCTACTATGGCTACACCTTC; CDR3 protein: CASSKGQGTYYGYTF
D gene: .; clone size: .; CDR3 length: 13; V gene: TRBV11-2; J gene: TRBJ2-7; CDR3 DNA: TGTGCCAGCAGCTTAGTGGCTAGCAGCGAGCAGTACTTC; CDR3 protein: CASSLVASSEQYF
D gene: .; clone size: few; CDR3 length: 14; V gene: TRBV4-1; J gene: TRBJ1-2; CDR3 DNA: TGCGCCAGCAGCCAATCACGAGGATTAAGAGGCTACACCTTC; CDR3 protein: CASSQSRGLRGYTF
D gene: .; clone size: .; CDR3 length: 14; V gene: TRBV5-5; J gene: TRBJ2-1; CDR3 DNA: TGTGCCAGCAGCCCCGCCCAGCGGGCCAATGAGCAGTTCTTC; CDR3 protein: CASSPAQRANEQFF
D gene: TRBD2; clone size: .; CDR3 length: 15; V gene: TRBV2; J gene: TRBJ2-7; CDR3 DNA: TGTGCCAGCAGTAGGGTTCTAGCGGGGAGAAGCGAGCAGTACTTC; CDR3 protein: CASSRVLAGRSEQYF
D gene: .; clone size: .; CDR3 length: 14; V gene: TRBV28; J gene: TRBJ2-3; CDR3 DNA: TGTGCCAGCAGTCAAAGGGCAGGGTGGGATACGCAGTATTTT; CDR3 protein: CASSQRAGWDTQYF
D gene: .; clone size: few; CDR3 length: 17; V gene: TRBV19; J gene: TRBJ2-2; CDR3 DNA: TGTGCCAGTACGGTGCAAGCGGGCTACCTAAACACCGGGGAGCTGTTTTTT; CDR3 protein: CASTVQAGYLNTGELFF
D gene: TRBD1; clone size: .; CDR3 length: 16; V gene: TRBV5-1; J gene: TRBJ2-3; CDR3 DNA: TGCGCCAGCAGCTCCGGAGGGACAGGAAGACCAGATACGCAGTATTTT; CDR3 protein: CASSSGGTGRPDTQYF
D gene: TRBD1; clone size: .; CDR3 length: 14; V gene: TRBV6-1; J gene: TRBJ1-6; CDR3 DNA: TGTGCCAGCGACAGGGGGCGCAAAAATTCACCCCTCCACTTT; CDR3 protein: CASDRGRKNSPLHF
D gene: TRBD1; clone size: .; CDR3 length: 14; V gene: TRBV13; J gene: TRBJ2-7; CDR3 DNA: TGTGCCAGCAGCCCCCGGGACAGGGGGTACGAGCAGTACTTC; CDR3 protein: CASSPRDRGYEQYF
D gene: .; clone size: .; CDR3 length: 15; V gene: TRBV30; J gene: TRBJ2-5; CDR3 DNA: TGTGCCTGGAGTGTAAAGGGGGATCGGGAAGAGACCCAGTACTTC; CDR3 protein: CAWSVKGDREETQYF
D gene: .; clone size: .; CDR3 length: 14; V gene: TRBV5-1; J gene: TRBJ2-3; CDR3 DNA: TGCGCCAGCAAGTTGGCAGGGGCCAGAGATACGCAGTATTTT; CDR3 protein: CASKLAGARDTQYF
D gene: TRBD2; clone size: once; CDR3 length: 12; V gene: TRBV2; J gene: TRBJ2-3; CDR3 DNA: TGTGCCAGCAGTTTAGCGGGAGATACGCAGTATTTT; CDR3 protein: CASSLAGDTQYF
D gene: TRBD2; clone size: .; CDR3 length: 15; V gene: TRBV4-1; J gene: TRBJ2-5; CDR3 DNA: TGCGCCAGCAGCCGACTAGCGGGGAGCCAAGAGACCCAGTACTTC; CDR3 protein: CASSRLAGSQETQYF
D gene: .; clone size: once; CDR3 length: 14; V gene: TRBV2; J gene: TRBJ1-1; CDR3 DNA: TGTGCCAGCAGTGACGGAGGGATGAACACTGAAGCTTTCTTT; CDR3 protein: CASSDGGMNTEAFF
D gene: .; clone size: few; CDR3 length: 13; V gene: TRBV14; J gene: TRBJ2-1; CDR3 DNA: TGTGCCAGCAGCCAAGGGGAGTTCAATGAGCAGTTCTTC; CDR3 protein: CASSQGEFNEQFF
D gene: .; clone size: .; CDR3 length: 15; V gene: TRBV10-3; J gene: TRBJ2-5; CDR3 DNA: TGTGCCATCAGTGAGTTCGGACAGGGAGGGGAGACCCAGTACTTC; CDR3 protein: CAISEFGQGGETQYF
D gene: .; clone size: .; CDR3 length: 18; V gene: TRBV6-1; J gene: TRBJ2-1; CDR3 DNA: TGTGCCAGCAGTGAGAGTATTCTTACGGCGGGGGCCAGGAATGAGCAGTTCTTC; CDR3 protein: CASSESILTAGARNEQFF
D gene: TRBD2; clone size: .; CDR3 length: 16; V gene: TRBV5-1; J gene: TRBJ2-2; CDR3 DNA: TGCGCCAGCAGCCCAAGACTAGCGGGGGGAACCGGGGAGCTGTTTTTT; CDR3 protein: CASSPRLAGGTGELFF
D gene: TRBD1; clone size: .; CDR3 length: 16; V gene: TRBV6-1; J gene: TRBJ1-5; CDR3 DNA: TGTGCCAGCAGTGCGGACAGGGGGCTTAACAATCAGCCCCAGCATTTT; CDR3 protein: CASSADRGLNNQPQHF
D gene: .; clone size: few; CDR3 length: 15; V gene: TRBV21-1; J gene: TRBJ2-5; CDR3 DNA: TGTGCCAGCAGCAAAGCGAAGCCAGGGGAAGAGACCCAGTACTTC; CDR3 protein: CASSKAKPGEETQYF
D gene: .; clone size: .; CDR3 length: 15; V gene: TRBV5-1; J gene: TRBJ1-2; CDR3 DNA: TGCGCCAGCAGAGGTGGAAAACAGACCCACTATGGCTACACCTTC; CDR3 protein: CASRGGKQTHYGYTF
D gene: TRBD1; clone size: .; CDR3 length: 14; V gene: TRBV6-1; J gene: TRBJ1-2; CDR3 DNA: TGTGCCAGCAGTGCTACCGGGACAGTTGAGGGCTACACCTTC; CDR3 protein: CASSATGTVEGYTF
D gene: .; clone size: .; CDR3 length: 14; V gene: TRBV5-4; J gene: TRBJ2-1; CDR3 DNA: TGTGCCAGCAGCTTGAGAGGGTATTACAATGAGCAGTTCTTC; CDR3 protein: CASSLRGYYNEQFF
D gene: TRBD2; clone size: .; CDR3 length: 16; V gene: TRBV27; J gene: TRBJ2-1; CDR3 DNA: TGTGCCAGCAGTTCCCTTCTTAGCGGGACGGGCAATGAGCAGTTCTTC; CDR3 protein: CASSSLLSGTGNEQFF
D gene: .; clone size: .; CDR3 length: 14; V gene: TRBV19; J gene: TRBJ1-1; CDR3 DNA: TGTGCCAGTAGTATAAAGGGGCCGAACACTGAAGCTTTCTTT; CDR3 protein: CASSIKGPNTEAFF
D gene: .; clone size: .; CDR3 length: 11; V gene: TRBV7-8; J gene: TRBJ2-1; CDR3 DNA: TGTGCCAGCAGGTGGGGGGATGAGCAGTTCTTC; CDR3 protein: CASRWGDEQFF
D gene: .; clone size: .; CDR3 length: 16; V gene: TRBV30; J gene: TRBJ1-1; CDR3 DNA: TGTGCCTGGATGGGCAGAATTGAACAGCTGAACACTGAAGCTTTCTTT; CDR3 protein: CAWMGRIEQLNTEAFF
D gene: TRBD2; clone size: .; CDR3 length: 16; V gene: TRBV5-1; J gene: TRBJ2-5; CDR3 DNA: TGCGCCAGCAGCTTGAATAGCGGGGGGGACCGGGAGACCCAGTACTTC; CDR3 protein: CASSLNSGGDRETQYF
D gene: .; clone size: .; CDR3 length: 16; V gene: TRBV4-1; J gene: TRBJ1-1; CDR3 DNA: TGCGCCAGCAGCCAAGAAAGGGCAGGGAAAGGAACTGAAGCTTTCTTT; CDR3 protein: CASSQERAGKGTEAFF
D gene: .; clone size: .; CDR3 length: 13; V gene: TRBV4-2; J gene: TRBJ1-1; CDR3 DNA: TGTGCCAGCAAAATGGGAGGTTACACTGAAGCTTTCTTT; CDR3 protein: CASKMGGYTEAFF